Listed below are T cell receptor beta chains from one sample, sequenced in a study of cytomegalovirus exposure and HLA in healthy donors. TCRdb keeps only in-frame clones here, not all; method: immunoSEQ multiplex PCR. The data hold fewer than 250,000 clones, with around 87% observed a single time. Sequences were obtained from PBMCs. These receptors originate from a woman between 18 and 29 years old in good health and CMV-seronegative. CDR3s include the opening cysteine and the closing phenylalanine or tryptophan. The D gene is left open where the match is weak. Clone size, where shown, is once, few, many, or a class for clones that have expanded.

D,V,J,size,CDR3,DNA
-,TRBV6-5,TRBJ2-1,-,CASSYSRGSNEQFF,TGTGCCAGCAGTTACTCGCGAGGCAGCAATGAGCAGTTCTTC
-,TRBV7-8,TRBJ1-1,-,CASSLTVNTEAFF,TGTGCCAGCAGCTTGACAGTGAACACTGAAGCTTTCTTT
-,TRBV19,TRBJ2-2,few,CASRQAGNTGELFF,TGTGCCAGTAGACAGGCAGGGAACACCGGGGAGCTGTTTTTT
TRBD1,TRBV9,TRBJ1-1,-,CASSGADPRDRGRAGPKTEAFF,TGTGCCAGCAGCGGAGCGGACCCCCGGGACAGGGGGCGGGCGGGCCCAAAAACTGAAGCTTTCTTT
TRBD2,TRBV19,TRBJ2-7,few,CASSAPRGSRDEQYF,TGTGCCAGTAGTGCCCCCCGCGGGAGTCGGGACGAGCAGTACTTC
-,TRBV18,TRBJ2-7,-,CASSPPRGATYEQYF,TGTGCCAGCTCACCACCACGGGGGGCCACCTACGAGCAGTACTTC
TRBD2,TRBV7-6,TRBJ2-1,-,CASSPGLAIYEQFF,TGTGCCAGCAGCCCTGGACTAGCTATATATGAGCAGTTCTTC
TRBD1,TRBV6-6,TRBJ1-4,few,CATNQGGGEKLFF,TGTGCCACTAATCAGGGGGGAGGTGAAAAACTGTTTTTT
-,TRBV15,TRBJ2-7,-,CATSRGRGSGYEQYF,TGTGCCACCAGCAGAGGGAGGGGAAGTGGGTACGAGCAGTACTTC
TRBD1,TRBV19,TRBJ1-3,-,CASSPNRGGVSGNTIYF,TGTGCCAGTAGCCCTAACAGGGGGGGCGTCTCTGGAAACACCATATATTTT
-,TRBV14,TRBJ2-1,-,CASSLSSYNEQFF,TGTGCCAGCAGCCTTAGCTCCTACAATGAGCAGTTCTTC
-,TRBV5-6,TRBJ1-5,-,CASSLKRQPQHF,TGTGCCAGCAGCTTGAAGCGACAGCCCCAGCATTTT
-,TRBV7-2,TRBJ2-7,-,CASSLYGSEQYF,TGTGCCAGCAGCTTATATGGTAGCGAGCAGTACTTC
TRBD1,TRBV6-1,TRBJ1-1,-,CASSPGQGYTEAFF,TGTGCCAGCAGTCCCGGACAGGGATACACTGAAGCTTTCTTT
TRBD1,TRBV29-1,TRBJ1-1,once,CSVKLPKPGTALMNTEAFF,TGCAGCGTCAAACTACCCAAACCCGGGACAGCTTTAATGAACACTGAAGCTTTCTTT
TRBD1,TRBV11-1,TRBJ2-5,-,CASSLGDRGRETQYF,TGTGCCAGCAGCTTAGGGGACAGGGGGCGAGAGACCCAGTACTTC
-,TRBV6-1,TRBJ1-2,-,CASSEARGVRGYGYTF,TGTGCCAGCAGTGAAGCGCGAGGAGTACGGGGCTATGGCTACACCTTC
TRBD2,TRBV6-1,TRBJ2-1,once,CASVRASGGNEQFF,TGTGCCAGTGTCCGGGCCTCGGGGGGAAATGAGCAGTTCTTC
-,TRBV4-1,TRBJ1-5,-,CASSPWRADQPQHF,TGCGCCAGCAGCCCTTGGAGGGCCGATCAGCCCCAGCATTTT
-,TRBV7-8,TRBJ2-1,-,CASSLAPGGLGGNEQFF,TGTGCCAGCAGCTTAGCCCCCGGCGGGCTGGGGGGCAATGAGCAGTTCTTC
-,TRBV29-1,TRBJ2-1,once,CRKGGEQFF,TGCAGGAAAGGAGGTGAGCAGTTCTTC
-,TRBV21-1,TRBJ2-7,-,CASSKVTGAVF,TGTGCCAGCAGCAAAGTCACAGGGGCGGTCTTC
TRBD2,TRBV27,TRBJ2-1,-,CASSLGAGGPGNEQFF,TGTGCCAGCAGTTTAGGGGCGGGAGGCCCCGGCAATGAGCAGTTCTTC
-,TRBV20-1,TRBJ1-2,-,CSNDRTYGYTF,TGCAGCAACGACAGGACTTATGGCTACACCTTC
TRBD2,TRBV4-1,TRBJ2-5,-,CASSQEPGSGGPAEETQYF,TGCGCCAGCAGCCAAGAACCCGGTAGCGGGGGCCCCGCGGAAGAGACCCAGTACTTC
TRBD1,TRBV5-1,TRBJ1-4,-,CASSFGQGAEKLFF,TGCGCCAGCAGCTTCGGGCAGGGGGCTGAAAAACTGTTTTTT
TRBD1,TRBV5-6,TRBJ2-7,-,CASSSTGTGPPYEQYF,TGTGCCAGCAGCTCAACCGGGACAGGGCCACCCTACGAGCAGTACTTC
-,TRBV30,TRBJ2-1,-,CAWSDLARGLMEQFF,TGTGCCTGGAGTGACCTGGCGCGGGGCCTTATGGAGCAGTTCTTC
-,TRBV6-5,TRBJ2-7,-,CASSYEGTVEQYF,TGTGCCAGCAGTTACGAGGGGACTGTCGAGCAGTACTTC
-,TRBV2,TRBJ1-5,-,CASSERGPLDTPQHF,TGTGCCAGCAGTGAAAGAGGGCCCCTGGATACGCCCCAGCATTTT
-,TRBV5-1,TRBJ1-5,-,CASSSGQNQPQHF,TGCGCCAGCAGCTCGGGACAAAATCAGCCCCAGCATTTT
TRBD1,TRBV19,TRBJ2-1,-,CASSIDLGDSGYNEQFF,TGTGCCAGTAGTATAGATCTTGGGGACAGTGGCTACAATGAGCAGTTCTTC
-,TRBV2,TRBJ2-3,-,CASTSGTDGTDTQYF,TGTGCCAGCACCTCCGGGACTGACGGCACAGATACGCAGTATTTT
TRBD1,TRBV7-8,TRBJ2-7,once,CASSSTGFGYEQYF,TGTGCCAGCAGCTCGACAGGGTTCGGCTACGAGCAGTACTTC
-,TRBV7-6,TRBJ1-1,-,CASSLAPGENTEAFF,TGTGCCAGCAGCTTAGCGCCCGGGGAGAACACTGAAGCTTTCTTT
TRBD1,TRBV19,TRBJ2-1,-,CASRRTGGLNEQFF,TGTGCCAGCAGACGAACAGGGGGCCTCAATGAGCAGTTCTTC
TRBD1,TRBV4-1,TRBJ1-4,-,CASSYDRGPNEKLFF,TGCGCCAGCAGCTACGACAGGGGCCCTAATGAAAAACTGTTTTTT
TRBD2,TRBV9,TRBJ2-1,-,CASSSGRSAYNEQFF,TGTGCCAGCAGTAGCGGGAGAAGCGCCTACAATGAGCAGTTCTTC
-,TRBV4-1,TRBJ1-2,-,CASSQGGGDYGYTF,TGCGCCAGCAGCCAAGGAGGGGGAGACTATGGCTACACCTTC
-,TRBV28,TRBJ2-7,-,CASSLTYYEQYF,TGTGCCAGCAGTTTAACCTACTACGAGCAGTACTTC
-,TRBV7-8,TRBJ2-1,-,CASSTGDNYNEQFF,TGTGCCAGCAGCACGGGAGATAATTACAATGAGCAGTTCTTC
TRBD2,TRBV2,TRBJ2-1,-,CASSEGGTSNREQFF,TGTGCCAGCAGTGAGGGGGGGACTAGCAATCGTGAGCAGTTCTTC
-,TRBV27,TRBJ2-6,-,CASSQLSGANVLTF,TGTGCCAGCAGTCAACTTTCTGGGGCCAACGTCCTGACTTTC
TRBD2,TRBV5-4,TRBJ2-1,-,CASSFTSEHNEQFF,TGTGCCAGCAGCTTTACTAGCGAACACAATGAGCAGTTCTTC
-,TRBV4-1,TRBJ2-3,-,CASSQLFPSTDTQYF,TGCGCCAGCAGCCAACTTTTCCCGAGCACAGATACGCAGTATTTT